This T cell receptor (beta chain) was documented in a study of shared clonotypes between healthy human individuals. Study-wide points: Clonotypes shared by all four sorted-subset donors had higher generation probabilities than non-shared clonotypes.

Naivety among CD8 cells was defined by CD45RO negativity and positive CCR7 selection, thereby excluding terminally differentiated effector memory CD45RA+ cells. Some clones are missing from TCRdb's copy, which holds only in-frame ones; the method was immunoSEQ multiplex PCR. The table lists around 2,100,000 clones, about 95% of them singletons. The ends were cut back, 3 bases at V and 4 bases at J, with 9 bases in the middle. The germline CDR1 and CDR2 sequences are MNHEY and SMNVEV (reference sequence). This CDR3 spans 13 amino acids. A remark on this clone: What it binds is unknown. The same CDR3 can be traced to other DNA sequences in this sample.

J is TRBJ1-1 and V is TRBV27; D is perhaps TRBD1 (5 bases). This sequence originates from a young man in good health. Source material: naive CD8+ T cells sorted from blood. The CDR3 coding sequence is TGTGCCAGCAGTTTTGGGGGGGGCACTGAAGCTTTCTTT. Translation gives CASSFGGGTEAFF.